The next 9 T cell receptor beta chains were all read from a single sample in a study. TCRdb itself ran the RT-PCR reads through MiXCR, one entry per CDR3 protein. The table records hundreds of thousands of distinct CDR3 sequences, approximately 15% of them present only once. Sequenced input: memory CD4+ T cells from blood. The receptor source for this set is a female donor in good health, serving as a healthy control.

Ten or more counts support this clonotype. The chain is built from TRBV7-3 and TRBJ2-7; TRBD1 matches 8 bases. The V gene end was trimmed by 5 bases and the J gene end by 8 bases; junction bases not matched to a gene: 14. CDR1 and CDR2 (germline): SGHTA, FQGTGA. This CDR3 has 15 amino acids. The CDR3 DNA reads as TGTGCCAGCAGCACAGGCCCGGACAGGGCGTACCAGCAGTACTTC. As protein: CASSTGPDRAYQQYF.

In its sample, this clonotype was seen many times. V is TRBV6-1 and J is TRBJ2-5, with D possibly being TRBD2 (7 bases). V gave up 3 bases and J gave up 5 bases, with 16 bases separating them. This CDR3 has 15 residues. Germline loops: CDR1 MNHNS, CDR2 SASEGT. CDR3 sequence (DNA): TGTGCCAGCAGTGAGGCAGGGGACTATTGGGAGACCCAGTACTTC. As protein: CASSEAGDYWETQYF.

The chain employs TRBV6-6 and TRBJ2-7; tentatively, D is TRBD1 (6 bases). CDR1 and CDR2 from the germline V gene are MNHNY and SVGAGI (reference sequence). V was trimmed by 0 bases and J by 0 bases, leaving 9 bases between them. The CDR3 contains 15 residues. CDR3 DNA: TGTGCCAGCAGTTACTCTGCGGACAGCTCCTACGAGCAGTACTTC. Translated, it gives CASSYSADSSYEQYF.

The chain recombines TRBV19 with TRBJ1-1; D remains ambiguous. V dropped 7 bases and J dropped 3 bases, with 15 bases sitting between them. Per germline, CDR1 LNHDA and CDR2 SQIVND (reference sequence). The CDR3 has 14 amino acids. This CDR3 reads CASTSQPGYTEAFF. CDR3 nucleotides: TGTGCCAGTACCTCCCAACCGGGGTACACTGAAGCTTTCTTT.

This clonotype was observed many times. The rearrangement joins TRBV20-1 to TRBJ1-5, with 7 bases identical to TRBD1. Germline CDR1 and CDR2: DFQATT and SNEGSKA (reference sequence). Losses at the gene ends were 1 base for V and 2 bases for J; bases not matched to a gene: 5. The CDR3 totals 15 residues. This CDR3 reads CSARGTGMGNQPQHF. In nucleotides, the CDR3 is TGCAGTGCTAGAGGGACAGGCATGGGCAATCAGCCCCAGCATTTT.

This clonotype was detected many times. The CDR3 sequence is CASGLARAYEQYF. The CDR3 nucleotides read TGTGCCAGCGGTCTAGCAAGGGCCTACGAGCAGTACTTC. The chain is built from TRBV7-2 and TRBJ2-7; perhaps TRBD2 as D (5 bases). CDR3 size: 13 residues. V lost 8 bases, J lost 2 bases, and 13 bases lay in between. Germline-derived CDR1 and CDR2 are SGHTA and FQGNSA.

The gene calls are TRBV7-2 and TRBJ2-7; 9 bases map to TRBD2. The CDR3 totals 16 residues. V was pared by 5 bases and J by 4 bases, with 12 bases of the junction left unmatched. Germline CDR1 reads SGHTA; CDR2 reads FQGNSA. The CDR3 region has the DNA TGTGCCAGCAGCCCCAGCCGGACTAGCGCAGCTTACGAGCAGTACTTC. The encoded protein is CASSPSRTSAAYEQYF.

This clonotype was seen more than once but under ten times. V usage is TRBV7-2 and J usage is TRBJ1-5; D perhaps matches TRBD1 (5 bases). The ends were cut back, 2 bases at V and 1 base at J, with 15 bases in the middle. The CDR3 is 17 residues long. Germline V CDR1 and CDR2: SGHTA, FQGNSA. CDR3 DNA: TGTGCCAGCAGCTTAATCGGGACCCTTGGGAGCAATCAGCCCCAGCATTTT. Residues: CASSLIGTLGSNQPQHF. The full variable domain, rest sourced from reference TRBV7-2 and TRBJ1-5, is GAGVSQSPSNKVTEKGKDVELRCDPISGHTALYWYRQSLGQGLEFLIYFQGNSAPDKSGLPSDRFSAERTGGSVSTLTIQRTQQEDSAVYLCASSLIGTLGSNQPQHFGDGTRLSIL.

This clonotype appeared many times. The rearrangement joins TRBV7-2 to TRBJ2-5, with 7 bases lining up with TRBD2. V gave up 0 bases and J gave up 5 bases; unmatched junction bases: 6. The CDR3 contains 15 residues. Germline CDR1 SGHTA, CDR2 FQGNSA. Here the CDR3 DNA reads TGTGCCAGCAGCTTAGCGGGAGGGCCGTGGGAGACCCAGTACTTC. This codes for CASSLAGGPWETQYF. Complete variable domain (other parts from reference TRBV7-2 and TRBJ2-5): GAGVSQSPSNKVTEKGKDVELRCDPISGHTALYWYRQSLGQGLEFLIYFQGNSAPDKSGLPSDRFSAERTGGSVSTLTIQRTQQEDSAVYLCASSLAGGPWETQYFGPGTRLLVL.